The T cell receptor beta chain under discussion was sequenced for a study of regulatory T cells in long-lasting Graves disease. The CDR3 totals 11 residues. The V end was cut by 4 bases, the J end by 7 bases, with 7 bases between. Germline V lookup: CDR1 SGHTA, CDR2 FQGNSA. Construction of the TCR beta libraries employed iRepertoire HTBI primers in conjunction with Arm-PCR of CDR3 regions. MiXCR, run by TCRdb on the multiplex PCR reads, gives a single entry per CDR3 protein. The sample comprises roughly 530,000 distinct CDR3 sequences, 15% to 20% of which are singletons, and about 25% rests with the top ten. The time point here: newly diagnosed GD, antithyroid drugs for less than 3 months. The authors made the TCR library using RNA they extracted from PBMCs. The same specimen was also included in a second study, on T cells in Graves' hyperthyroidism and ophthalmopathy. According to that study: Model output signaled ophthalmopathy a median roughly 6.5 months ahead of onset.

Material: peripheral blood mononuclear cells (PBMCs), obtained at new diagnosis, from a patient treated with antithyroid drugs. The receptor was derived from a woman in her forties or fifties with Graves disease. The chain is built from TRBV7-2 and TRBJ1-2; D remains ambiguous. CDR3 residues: CASSSIVGYTF. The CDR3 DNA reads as TGTGCCAGCAGCTCGATAGTTGGCTACACCTTC.